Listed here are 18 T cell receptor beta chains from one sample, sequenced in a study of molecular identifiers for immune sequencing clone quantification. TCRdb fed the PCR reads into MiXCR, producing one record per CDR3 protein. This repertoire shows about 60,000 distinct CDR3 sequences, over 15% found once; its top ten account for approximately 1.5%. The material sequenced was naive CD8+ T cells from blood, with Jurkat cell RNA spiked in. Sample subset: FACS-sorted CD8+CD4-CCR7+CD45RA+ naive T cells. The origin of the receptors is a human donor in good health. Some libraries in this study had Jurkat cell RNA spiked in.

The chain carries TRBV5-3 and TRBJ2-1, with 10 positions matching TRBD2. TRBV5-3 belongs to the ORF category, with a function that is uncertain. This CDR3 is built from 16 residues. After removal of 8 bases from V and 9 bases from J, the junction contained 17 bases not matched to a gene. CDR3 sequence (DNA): TGTGCCAGCAGCCCCCTCCCCCTAGCGGGGGAAGGTGAGCAGTTCTTC. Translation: CASSPLPLAGEGEQFF.

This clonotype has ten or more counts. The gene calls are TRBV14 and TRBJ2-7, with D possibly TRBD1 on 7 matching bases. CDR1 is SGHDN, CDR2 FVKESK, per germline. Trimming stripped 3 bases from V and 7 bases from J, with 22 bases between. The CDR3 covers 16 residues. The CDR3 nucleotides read TGTGCCAGCAGCCAGACAGGGCCCTCATTCCGGGGGGAGCAGTACTTC. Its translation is CASSQTGPSFRGEQYF.

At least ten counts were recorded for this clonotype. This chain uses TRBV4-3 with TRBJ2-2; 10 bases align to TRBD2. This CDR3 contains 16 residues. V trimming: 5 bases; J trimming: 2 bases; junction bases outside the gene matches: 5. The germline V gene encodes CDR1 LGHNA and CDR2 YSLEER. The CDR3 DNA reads TGCGCCAGCAGCGAAGGACTAGCGGATAACACCGGGGAGCTGTTTTTT. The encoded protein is CASSEGLADNTGELFF.

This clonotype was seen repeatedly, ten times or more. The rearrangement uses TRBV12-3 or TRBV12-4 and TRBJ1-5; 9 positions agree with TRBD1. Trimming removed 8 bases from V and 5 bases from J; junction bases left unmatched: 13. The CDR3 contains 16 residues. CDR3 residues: CASQNFAGQGDQPQHF. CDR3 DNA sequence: TGTGCCAGCCAAAACTTTGCGGGACAGGGAGATCAGCCCCAGCATTTT.

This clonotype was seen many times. CDR3 amino acids: CASGYDPAYEQYF. The CDR3 DNA follows: TGCGCCAGTGGGTATGACCCGGCCTACGAGCAGTACTTC. The rearrangement joins TRBV5-1 to TRBJ2-7, with D unclear. Trimming pared 8 bases from V and 2 bases from J, leaving 14 bases between. This CDR3 is built from 13 residues. The germline V gene has CDR1 SGHRS and CDR2 YFSETQ.

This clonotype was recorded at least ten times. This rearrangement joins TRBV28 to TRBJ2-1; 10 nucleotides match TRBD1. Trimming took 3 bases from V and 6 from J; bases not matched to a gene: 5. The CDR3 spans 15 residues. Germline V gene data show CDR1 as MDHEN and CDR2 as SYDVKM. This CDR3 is CASSFRGQGVNEQFF. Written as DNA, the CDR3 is TGTGCCAGCAGTTTCCGAGGACAGGGGGTCAATGAGCAGTTCTTC. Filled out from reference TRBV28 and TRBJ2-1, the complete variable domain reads DVKVTQSSRYLVKRTGEKVFLECVQDMDHENMFWYRQDPGLGLRLIYFSYDVKMKEKGDIPEGYSVSREKKERFSLILESASTNQTSMYLCASSFRGQGVNEQFFGPGTRLTVL.

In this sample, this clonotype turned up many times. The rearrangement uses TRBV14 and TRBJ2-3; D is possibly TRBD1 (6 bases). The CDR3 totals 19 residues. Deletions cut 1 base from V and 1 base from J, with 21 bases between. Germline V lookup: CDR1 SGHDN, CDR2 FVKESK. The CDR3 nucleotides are TGTGCCAGCAGCCAAGGATATTTCATAGGGACATCCGGCACAGATACGCAGTATTTT. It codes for CASSQGYFIGTSGTDTQYF.

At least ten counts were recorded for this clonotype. The DNA of the CDR3 is TGCAGTGCTAGAGAGACAGGGGGTATAGGCACTGAAGCTTTCTTT. Its protein is CSARETGGIGTEAFF. This sequence joins TRBV20-1 and TRBJ1-1; 9 bases are shared with TRBD1. Germline trimming cut 0 bases from V and 4 bases from J; bases unmatched to any gene: 6. There are 15 residues in the CDR3. Germline V CDR1 and CDR2: DFQATT, SNEGSKA (reference sequence).

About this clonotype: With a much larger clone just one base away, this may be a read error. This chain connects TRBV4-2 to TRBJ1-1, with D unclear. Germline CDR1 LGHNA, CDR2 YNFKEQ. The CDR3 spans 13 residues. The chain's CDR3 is CASSQAKGTPTAF. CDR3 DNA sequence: TGTGCCAGCAGCCAAGCTAAGGGAACCCCTACCGCCTTT.

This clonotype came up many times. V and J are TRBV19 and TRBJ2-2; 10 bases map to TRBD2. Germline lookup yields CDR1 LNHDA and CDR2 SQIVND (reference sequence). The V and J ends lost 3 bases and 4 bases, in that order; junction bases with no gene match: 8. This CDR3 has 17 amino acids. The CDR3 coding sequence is TGTGCCAGTAGTATGGGTGAGCGGGAGGGCAGCACCGGGGAGCTGTTTTTT. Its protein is CASSMGEREGSTGELFF.

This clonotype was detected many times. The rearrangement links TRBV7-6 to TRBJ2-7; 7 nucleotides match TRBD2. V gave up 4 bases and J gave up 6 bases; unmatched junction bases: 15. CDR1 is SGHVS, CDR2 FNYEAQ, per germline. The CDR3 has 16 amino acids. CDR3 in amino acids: CASSSDQAGVSLEQYF. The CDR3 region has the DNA TGTGCCAGCAGCTCAGATCAGGCGGGAGTATCACTCGAGCAGTACTTC.

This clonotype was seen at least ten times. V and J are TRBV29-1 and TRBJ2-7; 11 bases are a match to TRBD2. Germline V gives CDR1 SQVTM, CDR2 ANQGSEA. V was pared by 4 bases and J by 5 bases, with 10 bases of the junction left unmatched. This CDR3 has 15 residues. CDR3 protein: CSVAPTSGSLDEQYF. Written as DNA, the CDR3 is TGCAGCGTTGCCCCAACTAGCGGGAGTCTCGACGAGCAGTACTTC.

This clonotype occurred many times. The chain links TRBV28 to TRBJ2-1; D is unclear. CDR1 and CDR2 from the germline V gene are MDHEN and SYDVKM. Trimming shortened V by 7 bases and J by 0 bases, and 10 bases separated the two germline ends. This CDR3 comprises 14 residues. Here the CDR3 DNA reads TGTGCCAGCACCCCCACCTTCTCCTACAATGAGCAGTTCTTC. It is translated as CASTPTFSYNEQFF. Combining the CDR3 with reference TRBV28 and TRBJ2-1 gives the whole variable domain DVKVTQSSRYLVKRTGEKVFLECVQDMDHENMFWYRQDPGLGLRLIYFSYDVKMKEKGDIPEGYSVSREKKERFSLILESASTNQTSMYLCASTPTFSYNEQFFGPGTRLTVL.

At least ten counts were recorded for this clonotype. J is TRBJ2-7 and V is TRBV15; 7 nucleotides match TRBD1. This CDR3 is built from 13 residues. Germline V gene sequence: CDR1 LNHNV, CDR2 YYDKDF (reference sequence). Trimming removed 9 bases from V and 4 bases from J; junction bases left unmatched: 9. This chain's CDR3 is CATRDSAAYEQYF. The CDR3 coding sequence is TGTGCCACAAGGGACAGCGCGGCTTACGAGCAGTACTTC.

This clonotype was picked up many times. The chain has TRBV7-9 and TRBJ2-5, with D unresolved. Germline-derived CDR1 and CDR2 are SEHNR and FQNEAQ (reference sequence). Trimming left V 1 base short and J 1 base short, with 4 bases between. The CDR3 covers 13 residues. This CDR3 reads CASSLGLQETQYF. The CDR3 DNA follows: TGTGCCAGCAGCTTAGGACTCCAAGAGACCCAGTACTTC.

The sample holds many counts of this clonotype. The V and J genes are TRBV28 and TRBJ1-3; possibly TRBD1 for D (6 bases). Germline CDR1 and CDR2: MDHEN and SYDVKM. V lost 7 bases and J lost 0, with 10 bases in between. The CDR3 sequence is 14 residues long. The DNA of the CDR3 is TGTGCCAGCAAAGGGGGGAGCTCTGGAAACACCATATATTTT. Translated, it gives CASKGGSSGNTIYF.

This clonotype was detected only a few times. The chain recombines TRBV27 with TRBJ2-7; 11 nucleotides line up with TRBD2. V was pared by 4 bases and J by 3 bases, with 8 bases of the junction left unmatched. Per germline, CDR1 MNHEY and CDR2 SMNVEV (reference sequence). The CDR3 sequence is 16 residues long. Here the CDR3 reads CASSSRLTSGDYEQYF. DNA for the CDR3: TGTGCCAGCAGTTCCCGCTTGACTAGCGGGGACTACGAGCAGTACTTC.

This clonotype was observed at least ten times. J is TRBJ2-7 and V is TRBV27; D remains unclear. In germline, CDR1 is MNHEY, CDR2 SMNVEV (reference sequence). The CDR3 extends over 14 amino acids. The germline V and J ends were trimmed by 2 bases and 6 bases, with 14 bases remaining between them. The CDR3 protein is CASSLQVPTAEQYF. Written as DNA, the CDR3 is TGTGCCAGCAGTTTACAGGTCCCGACGGCCGAGCAGTACTTC.